This T cell receptor beta chain is from a study of cytomegalovirus exposure and HLA in healthy donors. Trimming shortened V by 3 bases and J by 8 bases, and 17 bases separated the two germline ends. The CDR3 has 15 residues. In germline, CDR1 is SGHTA, CDR2 FQGNSA. The PCR was carried out with 60 Vbeta primers and 13 Jbeta primers. Libraries were prepared by immunoSEQ multiplex PCR; TCRdb keeps only in-frame clonotypes and omits some of them. The sample includes 120,000 to 150,000 clones, roughly a tenth of them seen just once. V usage is TRBV7-2 and J usage is TRBJ2-1; D possibly corresponds to TRBD2 (6 bases). This receptor was taken from a male donor in good health and CMV-seronegative. Sequenced: PBMCs. This chain's CDR3 is CASSFLGGGTDEQFF. The CDR3, as DNA: TGTGCCAGCAGCTTCCTGGGGGGTGGGACTGATGAGCAGTTCTTC.